The rows below give T cell receptor beta chains drawn from one sample of a study of blood T cell repertoires in COVID-19. TCRdb's copy holds only in-frame clones and misses some; the assay was immunoSEQ multiplex PCR. Of about 140,000 clones listed, around 90% are singletons. Material for sequencing was peripheral blood. These receptors were collected from a human donor in a cohort sampled during active COVID-19. Each CDR3 is given with its conserved first and last residue. Fields, in order: clone size, D gene, CDR3 length, V gene, J gene, CDR3 protein, CDR3 DNA. A D gene is named only where the DNA matches it firmly. Clone size is stated in some rows and not others, as once, few, many or a class when expanded.

.	TRBD1	14	TRBV6-4	TRBJ1-1	CASSPDRGNTEAFF	TGTGCCAGCAGTCCTGACAGGGGGAACACTGAAGCTTTCTTT
.	TRBD1	17	TRBV28	TRBJ1-1	CASSLRDRLSMNTEAFF	TGTGCCAGCAGTCTACGGGACAGGCTATCGATGAACACTGAAGCTTTCTTT
.	.	12	TRBV24-1	TRBJ1-1	CATSDLGGDAFF	TGTGCCACCAGTGATTTAGGGGGTGATGCTTTCTTT
.	TRBD2	15	TRBV27	TRBJ2-1	CASTTPGTSFNEQFF	TGTGCCAGCACCACGCCCGGGACTAGTTTTAATGAGCAGTTCTTC
.	.	14	TRBV6-5	TRBJ2-7	CASRVGGGSYEQYF	TGTGCCAGCAGGGTAGGGGGGGGCTCCTACGAGCAGTACTTC
few	TRBD2	14	TRBV6-2/TRBV6-3	TRBJ2-7	CASSTSGGSYEQYF	TGTGCCAGCAGCACAAGCGGGGGGTCGTACGAGCAGTACTTC
.	.	16	TRBV28	TRBJ2-3	CASNARASDNTDTQYF	TGTGCCAGCAATGCTCGGGCTAGCGACAACACAGATACGCAGTATTTT
.	.	13	TRBV29-1	TRBJ2-7	CSVESGLPYEQYF	TGCAGCGTTGAATCTGGGCTACCCTACGAGCAGTACTTC
.	.	12	TRBV12-3/TRBV12-4	TRBJ1-2	CASSFNNYGYTF	TGTGCCAGCAGTTTTAATAACTATGGCTACACCTTC
.	.	16	TRBV28	TRBJ1-1	CASSLHSQGTLTEAFF	TGTGCCAGCAGTTTACATTCCCAGGGGACGTTAACTGAAGCTTTCTTT
.	.	15	TRBV28	TRBJ1-5	CASRRGGVGNQPQHF	TGTGCCAGCAGGAGGGGGGGGGTAGGCAATCAGCCCCAGCATTTT
few	TRBD2	16	TRBV7-3	TRBJ2-3	CASSIGTSGVADTQYF	TGTGCCAGCAGCATAGGGACTAGCGGGGTCGCAGATACGCAGTATTTT
.	.	13	TRBV7-2	TRBJ1-2	CASSLNRVYGYTF	TGTGCCAGCAGCTTAAACAGGGTCTACGGCTACACCTTC
.	TRBD1	14	TRBV3-1/TRBV3-2	TRBJ2-7	CASSQGQGASEQYF	TGTGCCAGCAGCCAAGGACAGGGGGCATCCGAGCAGTACTTC
.	TRBD1	14	TRBV6-5	TRBJ1-1	CASRIPGQGPEAFF	TGTGCCAGCAGGATTCCGGGACAGGGGCCTGAAGCTTTCTTT
once	.	13	TRBV12-3/TRBV12-4	TRBJ1-1	CASSLSDNTEAFF	TGTGCCAGCAGTTTGTCAGATAACACTGAAGCTTTCTTT
.	TRBD1	14	TRBV9	TRBJ1-2	CASSVGGQGSGYTF	TGTGCCAGCAGCGTAGGTGGACAGGGAAGTGGCTACACCTTC
.	.	16	TRBV4-3	TRBJ1-1	CASSQEAGRMDTEAFF	TGCGCCAGCAGCCAAGAGGCAGGGCGTATGGACACTGAAGCTTTCTTT
.	.	13	TRBV14	TRBJ1-1	CASSLGATFEAFF	TGTGCCAGCAGCCTAGGGGCTACCTTCGAAGCTTTCTTT
once	.	14	TRBV4-1	TRBJ2-5	CASSAGQGGETQYF	TGCGCCAGCAGCGCAGGACAGGGAGGGGAGACCCAGTACTTC
.	.	14	TRBV5-1	TRBJ2-5	CASSLSGEGETQYF	TGCGCCAGCAGCTTGTCGGGGGAAGGAGAGACCCAGTACTTC
.	TRBD2	14	TRBV9	TRBJ2-7	CASSVSGRRGEQYF	TGTGCCAGCAGCGTTAGCGGGAGAAGGGGCGAGCAGTACTTC
.	TRBD2	15	TRBV11-2	TRBJ2-7	CASRKFVGSGYEQYF	TGTGCCAGCAGGAAGTTTGTGGGTAGCGGGTACGAGCAGTACTTC
.	TRBD1	13	TRBV19	TRBJ2-4	CASSLDRGNIQYF	TGTGCCAGTAGTTTAGACAGGGGAAACATTCAGTACTTC
.	TRBD2	17	TRBV11-3	TRBJ2-1	CASSNPRTGGVYNEQFF	TGTGCCAGCAGCAATCCTCGTACGGGGGGGGTCTACAATGAGCAGTTCTTC
once	.	13	TRBV7-9	TRBJ2-7	CASSSETGREQYF	TGTGCCAGCAGCTCAGAGACAGGTCGCGAGCAGTACTTC
.	TRBD2	13	TRBV2	TRBJ2-1	CASSVRNGGEQFF	TGTGCCAGCAGTGTTCGAAACGGGGGGGAGCAGTTCTTC